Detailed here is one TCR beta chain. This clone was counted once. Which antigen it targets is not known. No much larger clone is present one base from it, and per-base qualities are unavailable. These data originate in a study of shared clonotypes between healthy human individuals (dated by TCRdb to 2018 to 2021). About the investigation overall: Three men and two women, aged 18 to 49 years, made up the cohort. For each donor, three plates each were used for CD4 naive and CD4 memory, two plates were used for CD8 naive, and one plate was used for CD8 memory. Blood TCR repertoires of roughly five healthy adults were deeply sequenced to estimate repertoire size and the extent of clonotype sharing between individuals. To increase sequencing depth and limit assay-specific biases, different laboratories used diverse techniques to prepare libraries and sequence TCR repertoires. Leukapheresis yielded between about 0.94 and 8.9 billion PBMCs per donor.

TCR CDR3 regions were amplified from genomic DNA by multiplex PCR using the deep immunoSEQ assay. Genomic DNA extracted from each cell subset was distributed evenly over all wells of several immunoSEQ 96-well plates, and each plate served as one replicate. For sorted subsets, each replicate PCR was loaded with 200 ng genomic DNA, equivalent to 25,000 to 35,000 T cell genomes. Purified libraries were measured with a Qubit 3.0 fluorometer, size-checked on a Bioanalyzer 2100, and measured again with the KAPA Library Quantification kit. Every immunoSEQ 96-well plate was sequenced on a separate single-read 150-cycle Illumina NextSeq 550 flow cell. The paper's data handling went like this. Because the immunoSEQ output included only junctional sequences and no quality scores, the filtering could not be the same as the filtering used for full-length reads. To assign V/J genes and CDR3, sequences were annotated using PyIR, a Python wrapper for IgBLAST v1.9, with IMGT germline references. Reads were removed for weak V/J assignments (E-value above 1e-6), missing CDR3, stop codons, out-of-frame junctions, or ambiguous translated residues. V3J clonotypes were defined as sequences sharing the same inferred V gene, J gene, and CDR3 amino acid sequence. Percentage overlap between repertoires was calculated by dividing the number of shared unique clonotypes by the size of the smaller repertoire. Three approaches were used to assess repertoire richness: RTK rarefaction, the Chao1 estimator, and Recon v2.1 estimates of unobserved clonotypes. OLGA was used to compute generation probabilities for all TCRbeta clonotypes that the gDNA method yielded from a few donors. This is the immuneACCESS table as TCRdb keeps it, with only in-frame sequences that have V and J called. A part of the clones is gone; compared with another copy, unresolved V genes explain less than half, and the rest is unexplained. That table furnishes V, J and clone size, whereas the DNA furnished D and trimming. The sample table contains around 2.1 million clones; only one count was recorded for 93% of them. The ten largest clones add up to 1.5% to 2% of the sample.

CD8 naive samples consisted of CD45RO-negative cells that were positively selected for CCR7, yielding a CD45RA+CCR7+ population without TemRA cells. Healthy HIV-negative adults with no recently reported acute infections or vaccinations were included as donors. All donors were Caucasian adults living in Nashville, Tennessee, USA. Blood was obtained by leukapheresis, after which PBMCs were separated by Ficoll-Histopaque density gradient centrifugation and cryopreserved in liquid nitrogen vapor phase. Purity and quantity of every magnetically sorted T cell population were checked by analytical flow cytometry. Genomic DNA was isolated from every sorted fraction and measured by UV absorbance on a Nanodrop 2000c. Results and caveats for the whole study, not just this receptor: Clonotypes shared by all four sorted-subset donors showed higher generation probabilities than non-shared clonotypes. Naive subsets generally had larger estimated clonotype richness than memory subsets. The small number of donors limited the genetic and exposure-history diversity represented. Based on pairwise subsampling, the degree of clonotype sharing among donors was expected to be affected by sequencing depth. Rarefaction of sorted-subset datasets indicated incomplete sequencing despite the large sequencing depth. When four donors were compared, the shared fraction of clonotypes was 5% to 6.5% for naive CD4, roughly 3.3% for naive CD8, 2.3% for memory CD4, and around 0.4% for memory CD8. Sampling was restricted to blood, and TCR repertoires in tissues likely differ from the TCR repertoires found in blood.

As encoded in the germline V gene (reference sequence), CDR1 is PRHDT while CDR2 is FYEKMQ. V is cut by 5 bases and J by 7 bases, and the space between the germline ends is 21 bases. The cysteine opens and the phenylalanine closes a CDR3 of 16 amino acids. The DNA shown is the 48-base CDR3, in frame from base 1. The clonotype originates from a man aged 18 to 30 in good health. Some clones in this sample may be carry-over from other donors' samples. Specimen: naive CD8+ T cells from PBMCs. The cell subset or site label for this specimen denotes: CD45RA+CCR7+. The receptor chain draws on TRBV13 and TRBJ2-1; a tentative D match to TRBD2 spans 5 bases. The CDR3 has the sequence CASSVTGLHLQNEQFF. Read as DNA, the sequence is TGTGCCAGCAGCGTGACCGGACTTCACCTACAGAATGAGCAGTTCTTC.